This T cell receptor beta chain emerged from a study of cytomegalovirus exposure and HLA in healthy donors. About the research overall: For the 300 to 450 genotyped donors, about 81% fell within the Caucasian-associated ancestry cluster. General study points: HLA alleles showed associations with fewer than 20,000 TCR beta sequences in a later analysis, at a 0.05 false discovery rate. In an earlier analysis, in roughly 580 donors, most V segments appeared productive either ~90% or ~30% of the time. Cytomegalovirus-associated TCR beta chains were listed, numbering more than 150.

On this clone itself: No antigen is known for it.

Germline CDR1 and CDR2: KGHSH and LQKENI. The CDR3 sequence is 17 residues long. The V segment lost 3 bases and the J segment 5 bases; nucleotides outside the gene matches: 13. 60 Vbeta and 13 Jbeta primers were used in PCR. Measured with immunoSEQ multiplex PCR; TCRdb has only the in-frame clones, and not every one. This table holds 130,000 or so clones, roughly 77% found once. V is TRBV18 and J is TRBJ2-5, with 9 bases fitting TRBD2. This clonotype originated in a man aged 30-40 years in good health and CMV-seronegative. The sequenced material came from PBMCs. CDR3 sequence (DNA): TGTGCCAGCTCACCCGGAGGTCAGCTAGCGGGGATGGAGACCCAGTACTTC. It encodes CASSPGGQLAGMETQYF.